The sequence of this T cell receptor beta chain was determined in a study of blood T cell repertoires in COVID-19. This clone occurred once. Clones were read by immunoSEQ multiplex PCR, and TCRdb kept only the in-frame ones, dropping some. The table shows 250,000 to 300,000 clones, with over 75% occurring only once. The V end was cut by 5 bases, the J end by 0 bases, with 14 bases between. CDR1 and CDR2 (germline): LNHDA, SQIVND (reference sequence). This CDR3 region has 16 residues. Sequenced material: peripheral blood. This sequence was found in a woman in her seventies with acute or convalescent COVID-19. V and J are TRBV19 and TRBJ2-4, with a possible D match to TRBD2 (6 bases). Here the CDR3 reads CASSPAGSLAKNIQYF. CDR3 DNA sequence: TGTGCCAGTAGTCCAGCGGGCAGTCTAGCCAAAAACATTCAGTACTTC.